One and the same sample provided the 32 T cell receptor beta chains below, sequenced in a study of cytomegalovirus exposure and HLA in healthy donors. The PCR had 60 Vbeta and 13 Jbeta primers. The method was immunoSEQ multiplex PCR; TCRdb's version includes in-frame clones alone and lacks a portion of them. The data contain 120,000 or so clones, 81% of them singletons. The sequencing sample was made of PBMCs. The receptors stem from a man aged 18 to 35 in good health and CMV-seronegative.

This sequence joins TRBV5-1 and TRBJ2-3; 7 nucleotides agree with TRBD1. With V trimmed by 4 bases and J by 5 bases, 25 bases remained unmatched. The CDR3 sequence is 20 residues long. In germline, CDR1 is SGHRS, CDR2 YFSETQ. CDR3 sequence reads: CASSLGFSPGTDKRVDTQYF. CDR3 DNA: TGCGCCAGCAGCCTTGGTTTCTCTCCCGGGACAGATAAGAGAGTAGATACGCAGTATTTT.

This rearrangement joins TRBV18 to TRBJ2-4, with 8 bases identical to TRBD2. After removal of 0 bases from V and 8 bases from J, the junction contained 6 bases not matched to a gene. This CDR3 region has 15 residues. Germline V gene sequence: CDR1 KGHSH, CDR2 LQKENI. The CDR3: CASSPPLRGVDIQYF. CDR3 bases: TGTGCCAGCTCACCACCTCTGCGGGGGGTCGACATTCAGTACTTC.

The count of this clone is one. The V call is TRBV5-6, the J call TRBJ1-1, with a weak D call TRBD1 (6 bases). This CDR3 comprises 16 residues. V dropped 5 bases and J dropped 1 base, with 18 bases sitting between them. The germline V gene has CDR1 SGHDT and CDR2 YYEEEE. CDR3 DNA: TGTGCCAGCAGACCCCCCGGACAGTTAAAGAACACTGAAGCTTTCTTT. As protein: CASRPPGQLKNTEAFF.

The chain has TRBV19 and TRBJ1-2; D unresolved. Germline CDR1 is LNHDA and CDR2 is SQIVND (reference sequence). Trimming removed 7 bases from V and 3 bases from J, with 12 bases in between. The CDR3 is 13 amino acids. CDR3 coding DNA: TGTGCCAGTACCTTCGTCGGGTACTATGGCTACACCTTC. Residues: CASTFVGYYGYTF.

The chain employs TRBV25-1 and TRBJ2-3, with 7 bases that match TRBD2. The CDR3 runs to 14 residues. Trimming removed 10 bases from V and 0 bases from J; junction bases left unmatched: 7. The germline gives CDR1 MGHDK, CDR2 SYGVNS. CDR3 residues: CATSSGGSTDTQYF. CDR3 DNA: TGTGCCACCTCCTCGGGGGGTAGCACAGATACGCAGTATTTT.

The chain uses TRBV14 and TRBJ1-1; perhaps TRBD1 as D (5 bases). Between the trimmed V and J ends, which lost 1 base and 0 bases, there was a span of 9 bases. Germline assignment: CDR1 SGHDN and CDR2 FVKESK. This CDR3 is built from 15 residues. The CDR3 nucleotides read TGTGCCAGCAGCCAAGTCGCAGGGCTGAACACTGAAGCTTTCTTT. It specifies CASSQVAGLNTEAFF.

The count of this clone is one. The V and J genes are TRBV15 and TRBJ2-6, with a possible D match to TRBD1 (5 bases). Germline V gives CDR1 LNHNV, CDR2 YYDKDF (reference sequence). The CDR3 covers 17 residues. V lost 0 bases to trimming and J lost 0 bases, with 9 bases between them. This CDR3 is CATSRDTGLSGANVLTF. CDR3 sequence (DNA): TGTGCCACCAGCAGAGATACAGGCCTCTCTGGGGCCAACGTCCTGACTTTC.

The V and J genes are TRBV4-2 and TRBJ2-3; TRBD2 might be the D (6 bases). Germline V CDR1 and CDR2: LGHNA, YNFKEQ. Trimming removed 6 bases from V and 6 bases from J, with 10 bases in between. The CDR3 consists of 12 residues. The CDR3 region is CASRAGGDTQYF. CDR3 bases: TGTGCCAGCAGGGCCGGAGGGGATACGCAGTATTTT.

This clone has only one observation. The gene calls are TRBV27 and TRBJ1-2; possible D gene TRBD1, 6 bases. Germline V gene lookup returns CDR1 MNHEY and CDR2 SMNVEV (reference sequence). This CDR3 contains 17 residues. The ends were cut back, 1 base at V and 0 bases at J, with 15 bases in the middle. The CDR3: CASSLLTGAASNYGYTF. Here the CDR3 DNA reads TGTGCCAGCAGTTTATTGACAGGAGCCGCCTCTAACTATGGCTACACCTTC.

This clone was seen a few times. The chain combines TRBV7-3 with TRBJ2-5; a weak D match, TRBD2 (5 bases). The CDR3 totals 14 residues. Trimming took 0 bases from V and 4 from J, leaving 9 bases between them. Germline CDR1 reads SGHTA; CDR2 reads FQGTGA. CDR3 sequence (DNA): TGTGCCAGCAGCTTAACTAGCGCCACAGAGACCCAGTACTTC. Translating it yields CASSLTSATETQYF.

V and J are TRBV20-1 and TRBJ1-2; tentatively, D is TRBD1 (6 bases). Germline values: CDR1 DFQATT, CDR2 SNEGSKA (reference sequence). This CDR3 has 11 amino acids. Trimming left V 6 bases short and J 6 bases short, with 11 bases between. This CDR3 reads CSAWPGDGYTF. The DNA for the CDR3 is TGCAGTGCCTGGCCAGGGGATGGCTACACCTTC.

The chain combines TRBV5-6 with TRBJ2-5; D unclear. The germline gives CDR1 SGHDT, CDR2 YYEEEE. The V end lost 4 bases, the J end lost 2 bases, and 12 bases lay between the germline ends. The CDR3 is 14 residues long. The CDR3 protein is CASSAGFLQETQYF. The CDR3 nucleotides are TGTGCCAGCAGCGCCGGGTTCCTACAAGAGACCCAGTACTTC.

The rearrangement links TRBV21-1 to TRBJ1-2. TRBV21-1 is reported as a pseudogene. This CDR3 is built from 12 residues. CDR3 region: CASSAYSGSYTF. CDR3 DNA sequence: TGTGCCAGCAGCGCATACAGCGGGAGCTACACCTTC.

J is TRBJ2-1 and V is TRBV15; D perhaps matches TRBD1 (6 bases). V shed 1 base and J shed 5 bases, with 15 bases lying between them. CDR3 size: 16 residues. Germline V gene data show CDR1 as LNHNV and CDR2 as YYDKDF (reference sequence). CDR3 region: CATSRGGRQDNNEQFF. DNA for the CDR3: TGTGCCACCAGCAGAGGGGGGAGACAGGATAACAATGAGCAGTTCTTC.

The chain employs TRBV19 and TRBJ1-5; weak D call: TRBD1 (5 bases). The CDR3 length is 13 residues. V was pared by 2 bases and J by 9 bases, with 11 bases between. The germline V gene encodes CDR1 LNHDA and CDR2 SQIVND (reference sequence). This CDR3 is CASSITGLGPQHF. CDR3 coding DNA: TGTGCCAGTAGTATAACAGGTCTAGGGCCCCAGCATTTT.

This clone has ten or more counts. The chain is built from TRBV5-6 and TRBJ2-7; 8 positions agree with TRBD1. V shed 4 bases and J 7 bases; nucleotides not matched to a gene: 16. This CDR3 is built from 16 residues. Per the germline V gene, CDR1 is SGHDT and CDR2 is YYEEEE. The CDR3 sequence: CASSPGPAGGLGEQYF. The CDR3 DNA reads TGTGCCAGCAGCCCGGGCCCGGCAGGGGGCTTGGGGGAGCAGTACTTC.

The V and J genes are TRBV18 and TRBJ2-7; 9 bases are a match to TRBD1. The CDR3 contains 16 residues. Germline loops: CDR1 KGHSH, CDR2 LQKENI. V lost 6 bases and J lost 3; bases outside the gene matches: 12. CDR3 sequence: CASSQGQGGPNYEQYF. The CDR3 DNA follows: TGTGCCAGCTCCCAGGGACAGGGAGGGCCAAACTACGAGCAGTACTTC.

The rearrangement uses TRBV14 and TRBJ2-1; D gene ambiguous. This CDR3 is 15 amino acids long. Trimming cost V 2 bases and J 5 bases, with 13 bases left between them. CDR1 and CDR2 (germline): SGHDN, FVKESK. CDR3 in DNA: TGTGCCAGCAGCCAATGGGCAGGTGGTAACAATGAGCAGTTCTTC. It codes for CASSQWAGGNNEQFF. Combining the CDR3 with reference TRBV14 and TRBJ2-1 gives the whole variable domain EAGVTQFPSHSVIEKGQTVTLRCDPISGHDNLYWYRRVMGKEIKFLLHFVKESKQDESGMPNNRFLAERTGGTYSTLKVQPAELEDSGVYFCASSQWAGGNNEQFFGPGTRLTVL.

The CDR3 DNA follows: TGTGCCAGCAGCTTGGGGACAGGGGGAGGTAGCACTGAAGCTTTCTTT. Protein product: CASSLGTGGGSTEAFF. This rearrangement joins TRBV7-9 to TRBJ1-1, with 11 bases matching TRBD1. CDR3 size: 16 residues. Trimming took 3 bases from V and 4 from J; bases not matched to a gene: 7. CDR1 and CDR2 (germline): SEHNR, FQNEAQ (reference sequence).

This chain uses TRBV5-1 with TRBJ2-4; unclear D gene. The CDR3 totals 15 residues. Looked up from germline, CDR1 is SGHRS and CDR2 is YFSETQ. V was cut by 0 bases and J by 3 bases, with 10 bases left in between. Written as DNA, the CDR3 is TGCGCCAGCAGCTTGGGAACAGAGTACAAAAACATTCAGTACTTC. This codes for CASSLGTEYKNIQYF.

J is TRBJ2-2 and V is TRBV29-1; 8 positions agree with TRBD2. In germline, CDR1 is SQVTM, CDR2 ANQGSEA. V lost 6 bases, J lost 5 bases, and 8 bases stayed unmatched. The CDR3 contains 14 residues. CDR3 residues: CSVRGAGVTGELFF. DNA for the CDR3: TGCAGCGTGAGGGGAGCGGGGGTTACCGGGGAGCTGTTTTTT.

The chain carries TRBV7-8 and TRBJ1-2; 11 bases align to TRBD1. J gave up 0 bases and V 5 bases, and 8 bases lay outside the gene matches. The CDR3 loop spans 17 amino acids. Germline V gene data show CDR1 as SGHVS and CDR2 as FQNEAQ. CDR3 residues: CASSRGTGGIANYGYTF. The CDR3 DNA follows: TGTGCCAGCAGCCGAGGGACAGGGGGAATAGCTAACTATGGCTACACCTTC.

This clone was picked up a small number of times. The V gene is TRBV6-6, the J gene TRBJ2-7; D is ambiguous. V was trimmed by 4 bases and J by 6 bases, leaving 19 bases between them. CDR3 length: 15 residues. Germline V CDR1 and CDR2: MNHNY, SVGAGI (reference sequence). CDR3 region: CASSLPPPSEFEQYF. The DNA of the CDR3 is TGTGCCAGCAGTTTACCCCCTCCCTCGGAGTTCGAGCAGTACTTC.

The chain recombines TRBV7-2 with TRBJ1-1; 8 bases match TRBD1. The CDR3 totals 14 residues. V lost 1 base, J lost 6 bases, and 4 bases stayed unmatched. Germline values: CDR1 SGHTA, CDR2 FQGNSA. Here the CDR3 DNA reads TGTGCCAGCAGCTTAGGCAGGGGGCTTCCTGAAGCTTTCTTT. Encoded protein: CASSLGRGLPEAFF.

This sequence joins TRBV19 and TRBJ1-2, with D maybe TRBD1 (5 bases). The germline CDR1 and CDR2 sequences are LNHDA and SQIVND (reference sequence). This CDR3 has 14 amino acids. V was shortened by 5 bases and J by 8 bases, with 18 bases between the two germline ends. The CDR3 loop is CASSASRQSGGYTF. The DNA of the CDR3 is TGTGCCAGTAGTGCCTCTCGACAGTCCGGAGGCTACACCTTC.

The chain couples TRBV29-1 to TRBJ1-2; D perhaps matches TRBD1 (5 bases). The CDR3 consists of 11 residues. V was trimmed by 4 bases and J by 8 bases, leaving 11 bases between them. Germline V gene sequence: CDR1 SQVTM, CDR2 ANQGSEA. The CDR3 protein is CSVGQGVGYTF. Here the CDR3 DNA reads TGCAGCGTTGGCCAGGGCGTCGGCTACACCTTC.

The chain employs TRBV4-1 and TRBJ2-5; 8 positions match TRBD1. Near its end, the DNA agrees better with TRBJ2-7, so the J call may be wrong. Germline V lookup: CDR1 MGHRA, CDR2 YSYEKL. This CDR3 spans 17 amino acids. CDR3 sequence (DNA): TGCGCCAGCAGCCACATGCCCGGACAGGGAAGGTCCTACGAGCAGTACTTC. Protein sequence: CASSHMPGQGRSYEQYF.

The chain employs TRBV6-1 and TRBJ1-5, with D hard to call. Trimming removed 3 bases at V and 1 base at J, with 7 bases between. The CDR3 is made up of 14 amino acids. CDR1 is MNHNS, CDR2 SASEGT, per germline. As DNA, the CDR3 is TGTGCCAGCAGTGACGCGGGCAGCAATCAGCCCCAGCATTTT. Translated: CASSDAGSNQPQHF.

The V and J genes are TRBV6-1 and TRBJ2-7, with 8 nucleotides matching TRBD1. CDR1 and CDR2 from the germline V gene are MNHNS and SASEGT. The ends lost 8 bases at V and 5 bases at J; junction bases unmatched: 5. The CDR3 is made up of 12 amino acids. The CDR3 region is CASYGQGNEQYF. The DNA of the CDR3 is TGTGCCAGCTATGGACAGGGCAACGAGCAGTACTTC.

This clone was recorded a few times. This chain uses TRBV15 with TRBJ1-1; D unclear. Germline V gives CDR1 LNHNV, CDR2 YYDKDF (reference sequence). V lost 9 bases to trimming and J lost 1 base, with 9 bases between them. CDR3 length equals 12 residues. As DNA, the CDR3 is TGTGCCACGGGCACGGCGAACACTGAAGCTTTCTTT. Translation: CATGTANTEAFF.

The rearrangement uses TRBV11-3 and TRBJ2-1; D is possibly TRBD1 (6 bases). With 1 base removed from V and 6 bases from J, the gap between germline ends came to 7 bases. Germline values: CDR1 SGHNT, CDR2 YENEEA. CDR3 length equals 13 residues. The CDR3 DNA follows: TGTGCCAGCAGCTTAGGGGGGCGCAATGAGCAGTTCTTC. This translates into CASSLGGRNEQFF.

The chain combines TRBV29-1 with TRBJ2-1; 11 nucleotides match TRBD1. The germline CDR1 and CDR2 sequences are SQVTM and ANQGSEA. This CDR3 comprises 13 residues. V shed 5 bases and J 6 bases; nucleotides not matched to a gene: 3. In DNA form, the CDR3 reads TGCAGCGTTCGGGACAGGGGGATCAATGAGCAGTTCTTC. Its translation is CSVRDRGINEQFF.